This passage covers 26 T cell receptor beta chains from one sample sequenced in a study of Tregs in tolerant kidney transplant recipients. Profiling relied on immunoSEQ multiplex PCR, and the TCRdb table lists in-frame clones only, not all of them. The table for this sample gives about 48,000 clones. The sample was CD4+ T cells from blood, taken before the transplant. These receptors were obtained from a human donor who received a combined kidney and bone marrow transplant.

As to this clone: The missing CDR3 end, 3 residues past where the read stops, is filled in from the germline J gene. The chain links TRBV30 to TRBJ1-4, with TRBD1 matching over 10 bases. CDR3 size: 13 residues. V was clipped by 1 base and J by 7 bases; unmatched bases: 0. Germline V gene data show CDR1 as GTSNPN and CDR2 as SVGIG (reference sequence). The part of the CDR3 DNA that was read is TGTGCCTGGAGTGGGACAGGGGGTGAAAAA. Translated: CAWSGTGGEK. The CDR3 in full is CAWSGTGGEKLFF.

About this clone: The read gets to within 3 residues of the CDR3 end, and the germline J gene fills in the rest. V is TRBV20-1 and J is TRBJ2-1; TRBD1 aligns across 8 bases. After removal of 4 bases from V and 4 bases from J, the junction contained 6 bases not matched to a gene. CDR3 length: 14 amino acids. CDR1 and CDR2 (germline): DFQATT, SNEGSKA (reference sequence). The CDR3 spells CSAIGTGPYNEQFF. The DNA read from the CDR3 is TGCAGTGCTATAGGGACAGGTCCTTACAATGAG.

About this clone itself: The sequence runs out 3 residues before the end of the CDR3; the remainder is reconstructed from the germline J gene. The chain recombines TRBV10-2 with TRBJ2-3; possibly TRBD1 for D (5 bases). The CDR3 extends over 13 amino acids. Trimming took 7 bases from V and 2 from J, leaving 10 bases between them. Germline lookup yields CDR1 WSHSY and CDR2 SAAADI. The chain's CDR3 is CASIRGDTDTQYF. Incomplete CDR3 DNA: TGCGCCAGCATAAGGGGCGACACAGATACG.

As regards this clone: Read sequence stops 3 residues before the CDR3 end, and the germline J gene provides the missing end. V usage is TRBV10-3 and J usage is TRBJ1-1; 8 bases map to TRBD1. The germline gives CDR1 ENHRY, CDR2 SYGVKD. Trimming took 7 bases from V and 1 from J; bases not matched to a gene: 5. The CDR3 is 14 residues long. Here the CDR3 reads CAITEGQGNTEAFF. The covered CDR3 bases are TGTGCCATCACCGAAGGACAGGGGAACACTGAA.

Concerning this clone: Read sequence stops 3 residues before the CDR3 end, and the germline J gene provides the missing end. V gene TRBV7-3 combines with J gene TRBJ2-7; D not certain. The germline gives CDR1 SGHTA, CDR2 FQGTGA. The V end lost 5 bases, the J end lost 5 bases, and 25 bases lay between the germline ends. The CDR3 is 17 amino acids. CDR3 DNA, as far as it was read: TGTGCCAGCAGCCCAGAGTGGTCCCCGAAGGCCCGCAACGAG. Its protein product is CASSPEWSPKARNE. The whole CDR3 region reads CASSPEWSPKARNEQYF.

With regard to this clone: The sequenced fragment ends 3 residues before the CDR3 boundary, so the rest is inferred from the germline J gene. The J gene is TRBJ2-7, the V gene TRBV30; TRBD1 might be the D (5 bases). Trimming removed 0 bases from V and 5 bases from J, with 17 bases in between. The V gene's germline CDR1 is GTSNPN and CDR2 SVGIG (reference sequence). The CDR3 totals 15 residues. The CDR3 region is CAWSVNVGRAHEQYF. The part of the CDR3 DNA that was read is TGTGCCTGGAGTGTTAATGTGGGCAGGGCCCACGAG.

About this clone: With the read ending 3 residues before the CDR3 end, the germline J gene is used to fill in that end. The chain uses TRBV19 and TRBJ1-2; unclear D gene. Germline CDR1 reads LNHDA; CDR2 reads SQIVND (reference sequence). V was clipped by 4 bases and J by 4 bases, with 13 bases between them. This CDR3 is 14 amino acids long. This CDR3 reads CASSTGSLPYGYTF. Incomplete CDR3 DNA: TGTGCCAGTAGTACGGGGTCGCTTCCCTATGGC. The full variable domain, with the rest looked up from reference TRBV19 and TRBJ1-2, is DGGITQSPKYLFRKEGQNVTLSCEQNLNHDAMYWYRQDPGQGLRLIYYSQIVNDFQKGDIAEGYSVSREKKESFPLTVTSAQKNPTAFYLCASSTGSLPYGYTFGSGTRLTVV.

Worth noting for this clone: The read ends 3 residues early relative to the CDR3; the germline J gene fills the gap. V is TRBV6-2 or TRBV6-3 and J is TRBJ2-1; D is uncertain. V was trimmed by 4 bases and J by 7 bases, leaving 11 bases between them. Germline CDR1 and CDR2: MNHEY and SVGEGT. The CDR3 is 13 amino acids. The CDR3 is CASSLLLDNEQFF. Partial CDR3 DNA: TGTGCCAGCAGTTTGCTACTTGATAATGAG.

As for this clone: Coverage ceases 3 residues before the CDR3 finishes, and the germline J gene fills in the end. This chain connects TRBV6-2 or TRBV6-3 to TRBJ2-1, with TRBD2 matching over 8 bases. From germline, CDR1 is MNHEY and CDR2 SVGEGT. The CDR3 spans 16 residues. J was trimmed by 6 bases and V by 0 bases; bases with no gene match: 7. The CDR3 reads CASSYSGGGRGNEQFF. The covered CDR3 bases are TGTGCCAGCAGTTACTCAGGCGGGGGGCGCGGCAATGAG.

Details on this clone: The sequenced fragment ends 3 residues before the CDR3 boundary, so the rest is inferred from the germline J gene. The chain combines TRBV11-2 with TRBJ2-7; D not certain. The V end was cut by 2 bases, the J end by 2 bases, with 7 bases between. The CDR3 covers 13 residues. Per germline, CDR1 SGHAT and CDR2 FQNNGV. The DNA read from the CDR3 is TGTGCCAGCAGCTTATCCTACGCCTACGAG. It specifies CASSLSYAYE. The whole CDR3 region reads CASSLSYAYEQYF.

A remark on this clone: The read falls 3 residues short of the CDR3 end, and the missing part is taken from the germline J gene. The V call is TRBV18, the J call TRBJ2-3; D is unresolved. The CDR3 sequence is 12 residues long. The germline V gene encodes CDR1 KGHSH and CDR2 LQKENI. Deletions cut 3 bases from V and 2 bases from J, with 3 bases between. The CDR3 here is CASSPITDTQYF. The covered CDR3 bases are TGTGCCAGCTCACCCATCACAGATACG.

A word on this clone: The read stops 3 residues short of the end of the CDR3; the missing end is completed from the germline J gene. The chain recombines TRBV7-9 with TRBJ2-5; tentatively, D is TRBD1 (6 bases). Trimming shortened V by 8 bases and J by 4 bases, and 17 bases separated the two germline ends. CDR3 length: 14 amino acids. CDR1 and CDR2 from the germline V gene are SEHNR and FQNEAQ (reference sequence). The sequenced part of the CDR3 DNA is TGTGCCAGCTCCGTGGACAGCCCTTTAGAGACC. This gives the protein CASSVDSPLET. The whole CDR3 protein reads CASSVDSPLETQYF. Looking up the rest from reference TRBV7-9 and TRBJ2-5 gives the full variable domain: DTGVSQNPRHKITKRGQNVTFRCDPISEHNRLYWYRQTLGQGPEFLTYFQNEAQLEKSRLLSDRFSAERPKGSFSTLEIQRTEQGDSAMYLCASSVDSPLETQYFGPGTRLLVL.

A word on this clone: The CDR3 goes on 3 residues after the read ends, and that part is filled in from the germline J gene. This chain links TRBV6-1 with TRBJ2-7; 10 nucleotides agree with TRBD2. V was pared by 2 bases and J by 4 bases, with 5 bases of the junction left unmatched. Germline CDR1 and CDR2: MNHNS and SASEGT. The CDR3 spans 15 residues. CDR3 DNA, as far as it was read: TGTGCCAGCAGTGAATCGGCTAGCGGGGGATACGAG. It encodes CASSESASGGYE. The whole CDR3 protein is CASSESASGGYEQYF.

To note about this clone: Read coverage stops 3 residues before the CDR3 terminus; the germline J gene supplies the remainder. The rearrangement joins TRBV18 to TRBJ1-1; D ambiguous. V was clipped by 3 bases and J by 1 base, with 9 bases between them. In germline, CDR1 is KGHSH, CDR2 LQKENI. The CDR3 spans 14 residues. CDR3 protein: CASSPTHTNTEAFF. The CDR3 bases that were read are TGTGCCAGCTCACCTACTCATACGAACACTGAA. Full variable domain (missing parts from reference TRBV18 and TRBJ1-1): NAGVMQNPRHLVRRRGQEARLRCSPMKGHSHVYWYRQLPEEGLKFMVYLQKENIIDESGMPKERFSAEFPKEGPSILRIQQVVRGDSAAYFCASSPTHTNTEAFFGQGTRLTVV.

Worth noting for this clone: From the germline J gene comes the end of the CDR3, since the read stops 3 residues before it. V gene TRBV6-4 combines with J gene TRBJ2-1; 9 bases are a match to TRBD2. The CDR3 loop spans 15 amino acids. V lost 6 bases, J lost 5 bases, and 8 bases stayed unmatched. Germline-derived CDR1 and CDR2 are MRHNA and SNTAGT. CDR3 DNA (partial): TGTGCCAGCAGAAATAGACTAGCGGCTAACAATGAG. Translation gives CASRNRLAANNE. The CDR3 in full is CASRNRLAANNEQFF.

On this clone: The observed sequence ends 3 residues before the CDR3 terminus, with the missing tail filled in from the germline J gene. The J gene is TRBJ2-1, the V gene TRBV5-1; TRBD1 might be the D (7 bases). This CDR3 region has 14 residues. Trimming removed 4 bases from V and 5 bases from J, with 13 bases in between. From germline, CDR1 is SGHRS and CDR2 YFSETQ. The sequenced CDR3 bases are TGCGCCAGCAGCCTGCAGGGGGGAGACAATGAG. This sequence encodes CASSLQGGDNE. In full, the CDR3 reads CASSLQGGDNEQFF. Drawing the rest from reference TRBV5-1 and TRBJ2-1, the complete variable domain is KAGVTQTPRYLIKTRGQQVTLSCSPISGHRSVSWYQQTPGQGLQFLFEYFSETQRNKGNFPGRFSGRQFSNSRSEMNVSTLELGDSALYLCASSLQGGDNEQFFGPGTRLTVL.

In regard to this clone: The CDR3 end falls 3 residues outside the read, so it is completed with the germline J gene. The chain uses TRBV18 and TRBJ2-1; 7 positions match TRBD1. The CDR3 length is 14 residues. Germline V gene lookup returns CDR1 KGHSH and CDR2 LQKENI. V trimming: 6 bases; J trimming: 9 bases; junction bases outside the gene matches: 11. CDR3 bases read: TGTGCCAGCTCGATCCAGGGGGATAACAGTGAG. It specifies CASSIQGDNSE. The complete CDR3 sequence is CASSIQGDNSEQFF.

On this clone itself: From the germline J gene comes the end of the CDR3, since the read stops 3 residues before it. V and J are TRBV30 and TRBJ2-6; D call uncertain. The germline V and J ends were trimmed by 7 bases and 7 bases, with 20 bases remaining between them. The CDR3 extends over 15 amino acids. Germline CDR1 GTSNPN, CDR2 SVGIG (reference sequence). CDR3 protein: CASPPPGGGANVLTF. The CDR3 bases that were read are TGTGCCTCACCACCACCCGGCGGTGGAGCCAACGTC.

Notes on this clone: The read gets to within 3 residues of the CDR3 end, and the germline J gene fills in the rest. The rearrangement joins TRBV7-3 to TRBJ2-3, with a tentative D call TRBD2 (5 bases). The CDR3 is made up of 16 amino acids. Between the trimmed V and J ends, which lost 1 base and 2 bases, there was a span of 13 bases. Germline V CDR1 and CDR2: SGHTA, FQGTGA. The CDR3 bases that were read are TGTGCCAGCAGCTTAAACGGCCGGGGAGACACAGATACG. Amino acids: CASSLNGRGDTDT. The CDR3 in its entirety is CASSLNGRGDTDTQYF. Together with reference TRBV7-3 and TRBJ2-3, the CDR3 gives the full variable domain: GAGVSQTPSNKVTEKGKYVELRCDPISGHTALYWYRQSLGQGPEFLIYFQGTGAADDSGLPNDRFFAVRPEGSVSTLKIQRTERGDSAVYLCASSLNGRGDTDTQYFGPGTRLTVL.

On this clone: The sequenced fragment ends 3 residues before the CDR3 boundary, so the rest is inferred from the germline J gene. The chain carries TRBV20-1 and TRBJ2-7; 10 positions match TRBD2. Germline V gene data show CDR1 as DFQATT and CDR2 as SNEGSKA (reference sequence). CDR3 length: 16 residues. V trimming: 2 bases; J trimming: 3 bases; junction bases outside the gene matches: 10. The CDR3 sequence: CSARPLASGGNYEQYF. The CDR3 bases that were read are TGCAGTGCTAGACCTTTGGCTAGCGGGGGTAACTACGAG.

Turning to this clone: The read comes to an end 3 residues before the CDR3 does, leaving the germline J gene to fill in the end. The V call is TRBV19, the J call TRBJ2-7; TRBD2 is a possible D gene (6 bases). This CDR3 is built from 13 residues. Per the germline V gene, CDR1 is LNHDA and CDR2 is SQIVND (reference sequence). V was trimmed by 9 bases and J by 6 bases, leaving 18 bases between them. CDR3 bases read: TGTGCCAGCCGCAGGGACTTGGTCTCCGAG. Encoded protein: CASRRDLVSE. The full-length CDR3 reads as CASRRDLVSEQYF.

Details on this clone: The missing CDR3 end, 3 residues past where the read stops, is filled in from the germline J gene. The rearrangement joins TRBV7-9 to TRBJ2-1, with TRBD1 matching 8 bases. CDR3 length equals 14 residues. Germline V CDR1 and CDR2: SEHNR, FQNEAQ (reference sequence). The ends lost 5 bases at V and 9 bases at J; junction bases unmatched: 9. The sequenced part of the CDR3 DNA is TGTGCCAGCAGCCCAACCGGACAGGGCGGTGAG. Its protein product is CASSPTGQGGE. The full CDR3 is CASSPTGQGGEQFF.

With regard to this clone: The read halts 3 residues ahead of the CDR3 end, with the missing end drawn from the germline J gene. The chain recombines TRBV18 with TRBJ1-2, with 12 bases that match TRBD1. The CDR3 covers 15 residues. The trim removed 6 bases at V and 3 bases at J, leaving 5 bases unmatched. CDR1 and CDR2 from the germline V gene are KGHSH and LQKENI. The CDR3 bases that were read are TGTGCCAGCTCTCAGGGACAGGGGGCCTACTATGGC. As protein: CASSQGQGAYYG. The entire CDR3 protein reads CASSQGQGAYYGYTF.

Remarks on this clone: The sequenced fragment ends 3 residues before the CDR3 boundary, so the rest is inferred from the germline J gene. The same CDR3 can be traced to other DNA sequences in this sample. The genes are TRBV18 and TRBJ2-7; D remains ambiguous. The CDR3 extends over 13 amino acids. Germline values: CDR1 KGHSH, CDR2 LQKENI. Trimming shortened V by 2 bases and J by 3 bases, and 8 bases separated the two germline ends. CDR3 protein: CASSPSSGYEQYF. The CDR3 bases that were read are TGTGCCAGCTCACCATCGTCGGGCTACGAG.

A remark on this clone: The read ends 3 residues shy of where the CDR3 ends; the end is completed using the germline J gene. V gene TRBV6-2 or TRBV6-3 combines with J gene TRBJ2-1; 11 bases line up with TRBD2. From germline, CDR1 is MNHEY and CDR2 SVGEGT. V was clipped by 7 bases and J by 8 bases; unmatched bases: 7. This CDR3 is 14 amino acids long. CDR3 loop: CASTTSGSRYEQFF. The CDR3 DNA, read in part, is TGTGCCAGCACAACTAGCGGGAGTAGGTATGAG.

Comment on this clone: Sequencing ends 3 residues short of the CDR3 end; the germline J gene provides the rest. V usage is TRBV7-2 and J usage is TRBJ1-1; tentatively, D is TRBD1 (5 bases). This CDR3 has 15 residues. Looked up from germline, CDR1 is SGHTA and CDR2 is FQGNSA. Trimming shortened V by 3 bases and J by 4 bases, and 15 bases separated the two germline ends. The CDR3 bases that were read are TGTGCCAGCAGCTTTATAGGGGTCGGGGGCACTGAA. Residues: CASSFIGVGGTE. The whole CDR3 region reads CASSFIGVGGTEAFF.